Listed below are T cell receptor beta chains from one sample, sequenced in a study of blood T cell repertoires in COVID-19. Profiled with immunoSEQ multiplex PCR; TCRdb holds only in-frame clones, not every one. The sample shows roughly 130,000 clones, about four fifths of them seen only once. Sample: peripheral blood. These receptors were obtained from a woman between 65 and 79 years old with COVID-19, enrolled during active disease. The CDR3 runs from the conserved cysteine through the conserved F or W. The D gene is left open where the match is weak. Clone sizes are given selectively: once, few, many, or a class where the clone is expanded.

j_call clone_size d_call v_call cdr3_length cdr3_aa cdr3_nt
TRBJ2-1 few TRBD2 TRBV4-1 18 CASSPPRTSGGDYNEQFF TGCGCCAGCAGCCCCCCAAGGACTAGCGGGGGCGACTACAATGAGCAGTTCTTC
TRBJ2-3 NA NA TRBV29-1 13 CSVAGVFTDTQYF TGCAGCGTTGCCGGGGTATTCACAGATACGCAGTATTTT
TRBJ1-5 NA NA TRBV5-1 15 CASSLLGGSNQPQHF TGCGCCAGCAGCTTGCTCGGAGGTAGCAATCAGCCCCAGCATTTT
TRBJ1-6 NA NA TRBV7-8 17 CASSPLGTATYNSPLHF TGTGCCAGCAGCCCACTAGGCACGGCTACCTATAATTCACCCCTCCACTTT
TRBJ2-1 few NA TRBV6-2/TRBV6-3 14 CASSYSRGAWFQFF TGTGCCAGCAGTTACTCCCGGGGGGCCTGGTTCCAGTTCTTC
TRBJ2-1 few TRBD2 TRBV29-1 16 CSVEPSGGRYYNEQFF TGCAGCGTTGAACCTAGCGGGGGGCGATACTACAATGAGCAGTTCTTC
TRBJ1-2 NA NA TRBV19 19 CASSIDVSAGPALLGAFNF TGTGCCAGTAGTATAGATGTGTCGGCAGGGCCGGCCCTTCTGGGGGCCTTCAACTTC
TRBJ1-2 NA NA TRBV27 15 CASSPTGGANYGYTF TGTGCCAGCAGTCCGACGGGGGGAGCTAACTATGGCTACACCTTC
TRBJ1-6 few TRBD1 TRBV20-1 12 CSASLGGSPLHF TGCAGTGCTAGTTTAGGGGGCTCACCCCTCCACTTT
TRBJ1-5 once NA TRBV28 17 CASSLWEPVLGNQPQHF TGTGCCAGCAGTTTATGGGAGCCGGTCCTAGGCAATCAGCCCCAGCATTTT
TRBJ1-5 NA TRBD1 TRBV10-3 13 CAISETAGTDQHF TGTGCCATCAGTGAGACCGCAGGGACAGACCAGCATTTT
TRBJ1-2 NA TRBD1 TRBV18 13 CASSATGDYGYTF TGTGCCAGCTCAGCCACAGGGGACTATGGCTACACCTTC
TRBJ1-1 NA TRBD1 TRBV7-8 15 CASSSQRQGGTEAFF TGTGCCAGCAGCTCCCAGCGACAGGGCGGGACTGAAGCTTTCTTT
TRBJ2-7 NA TRBD1 TRBV5-6 14 CASSGQGAGGEQYF TGTGCCAGCAGCGGACAGGGGGCTGGCGGGGAGCAGTACTTC
TRBJ1-5 NA NA TRBV19 15 CASSLGGQDNQPQHF TGTGCCAGTAGTCTAGGGGGGCAGGACAATCAGCCCCAGCATTTT
TRBJ1-6 NA TRBD1 TRBV27 16 CASSPMDRGWNSPLHF TGTGCCAGCAGTCCTATGGACAGGGGGTGGAATTCACCCCTCCACTTT
TRBJ2-2 NA NA TRBV6-5 16 CASSYSRGAHTGELFF TGTGCCAGCAGTTACTCACGGGGAGCCCACACCGGGGAGCTGTTTTTT
TRBJ2-7 few NA TRBV7-9 15 CASSSTWQGTYEQYF TGTGCCAGCAGCTCGACGTGGCAGGGGACCTACGAGCAGTACTTC
TRBJ1-5 NA TRBD1 TRBV7-9 15 CASSSRDREYQPQHF TGTGCCAGCAGCTCCCGGGACAGGGAATATCAGCCCCAGCATTTT
TRBJ1-1 NA NA TRBV5-1 12 CASSLGQGEAFF TGCGCCAGCAGCTTGGGGCAGGGTGAAGCTTTCTTT
TRBJ2-7 NA TRBD1 TRBV7-2 14 CASSLVTGGYEQYF TGTGCCAGCAGCTTAGTAACAGGGGGCTACGAGCAGTACTTC
TRBJ1-2 NA NA TRBV21-1 15 CASSNPGQGRYGYTF TGTGCCAGCAGCAACCCGGGACAGGGTCGCTATGGCTACACCTTC
TRBJ1-5 NA TRBD1 TRBV12-5 13 CASKGAGNQPQHF TGTGCTAGTAAGGGGGCGGGCAATCAGCCCCAGCATTTT
TRBJ2-2 NA TRBD2 TRBV7-2 16 CASTPRRGGRTGELFF TGTGCCAGCACCCCACGGCGCGGGGGGCGCACCGGGGAGCTGTTTTTT
TRBJ1-2 NA TRBD1 TRBV7-2 16 CASSYRQGRGAYGYTF TGTGCCAGCAGCTACCGACAGGGAAGAGGGGCCTATGGCTACACCTTC
TRBJ1-1 NA NA TRBV9 14 CASSVEHMNTEAFF TGTGCCAGCAGCGTAGAACACATGAACACTGAAGCTTTCTTT
TRBJ1-4 NA TRBD1 TRBV5-6 15 CASSLEQGEKEKLFF TGTGCCAGCAGCTTGGAGCAGGGGGAGAAAGAAAAACTGTTTTTT
TRBJ1-2 NA NA TRBV28 14 CASGLPQLHYGYTF TGTGCCAGCGGACTCCCGCAGCTTCACTATGGCTACACCTTC
TRBJ2-7 NA TRBD2 TRBV11-3 15 CASSQQTSGPYEQYF TGTGCCAGCAGCCAGCAGACTAGCGGGCCCTACGAGCAGTACTTC
TRBJ2-3 NA TRBD2 TRBV5-5 14 CASSPIAGTDTQYF TGTGCCAGCAGTCCAATAGCGGGGACAGATACGCAGTATTTT
TRBJ1-3 NA NA TRBV19 15 CASSIDTVSGNTIYF TGTGCCAGTAGTATAGATACTGTCTCTGGAAACACCATATATTTT
TRBJ1-4 NA NA TRBV28 15 CASKPGGGLNEKLFF TGTGCCAGCAAACCCGGGGGAGGATTAAATGAAAAACTGTTTTTT
TRBJ2-2 NA NA TRBV5-1 17 CASRHSRTGTTTGELFF TGCGCCAGCAGACACAGCCGCACCGGGACAACCACCGGGGAGCTGTTTTTT
TRBJ2-3 NA TRBD2 TRBV3-1/TRBV3-2 13 CASSQESGGSWHF TGTGCCAGCAGCCAAGAAAGCGGGGGATCTTGGCATTTT
TRBJ2-7 NA TRBD1 TRBV7-9 13 CASSDRGPYEQYF TGTGCCAGCAGCGACAGGGGACCCTACGAGCAGTACTTC
TRBJ1-5 NA TRBD1 TRBV7-2 14 CASSRTGGNQPQHF TGTGCCAGCAGCCGGACAGGGGGCAATCAGCCCCAGCATTTT
TRBJ1-1 few NA TRBV30 13 CAWSRGSGTEAFF TGTGCCTGGAGTAGGGGGAGTGGCACTGAAGCTTTCTTT
TRBJ2-6 NA NA TRBV5-1 14 CASRGQAGANVLTF TGCGCCAGCAGGGGCCAGGCAGGGGCCAACGTCCTGACTTTC
TRBJ1-2 NA NA TRBV5-5 13 CASSPGWDYGYTF TGTGCCAGCAGTCCCGGGTGGGACTATGGCTACACCTTC
TRBJ1-1 NA NA TRBV7-9 15 CASSFSLGAGTEAFF TGTGCCAGCAGCTTTAGTTTGGGGGCGGGCACTGAAGCTTTCTTT
TRBJ1-3 NA NA TRBV30 15 CAWSPTASSGNTIYF TGTGCCTGGAGCCCTACAGCCTCTTCTGGAAACACCATATATTTT
TRBJ2-3 once NA TRBV27 15 CASSLLGPSQDTQYF TGTGCCAGCAGTCTCCTTGGCCCTAGCCAGGATACGCAGTATTTT
TRBJ1-4 NA TRBD1 TRBV29-1 15 CSVGEVRGTNEKLFF TGCAGCGTTGGTGAGGTCAGGGGGACTAATGAAAAACTGTTTTTT
TRBJ2-7 NA TRBD1 TRBV6-5 14 CASSYGDSSYEQYF TGTGCCAGCAGTTACGGGGACAGCTCCTACGAGCAGTACTTC
TRBJ1-4 once NA TRBV27 18 CASSLSKTALTTNEKLFF TGTGCCAGCAGTTTATCGAAGACAGCCCTTACAACTAATGAAAAACTGTTTTTT
TRBJ2-1 few TRBD2 TRBV4-2 13 CASSPRGGDEQFF TGTGCCAGCAGCCCCCGGGGGGGGGATGAGCAGTTCTTC
TRBJ1-2 NA NA TRBV5-4 14 CASSPDGGPFGYTF TGTGCCAGCAGCCCCGATGGGGGCCCTTTCGGCTACACCTTC
TRBJ2-2 NA NA TRBV5-1 11 CASSNTGELFF TGCGCCAGCAGCAACACAGGGGAGCTGTTTTTT
TRBJ1-3 NA NA TRBV19 13 CASRTLSGNTIYF TGTGCCAGTAGGACACTCTCTGGAAACACCATATATTTT
TRBJ1-6 NA TRBD1 TRBV5-1 17 CASSLSPGQGANSPLHF TGCGCCAGCAGCTTGAGTCCGGGACAGGGGGCTAATTCACCCCTCCACTTT
TRBJ2-7 NA NA TRBV6-2/TRBV6-3 12 CASSYSVYEQYF TGTGCCAGCAGTTATTCGGTTTACGAGCAGTACTTC
TRBJ2-2 once NA TRBV7-7 16 CASSLGAGKGTGELFF TGTGCTAGCAGCTTAGGGGCAGGGAAAGGCACCGGGGAGCTGTTTTTT
TRBJ1-1 NA TRBD1 TRBV19 16 CASSLSQGARWTEAFF TGTGCCAGTAGCCTCTCCCAGGGGGCGAGATGGACTGAAGCTTTCTTT